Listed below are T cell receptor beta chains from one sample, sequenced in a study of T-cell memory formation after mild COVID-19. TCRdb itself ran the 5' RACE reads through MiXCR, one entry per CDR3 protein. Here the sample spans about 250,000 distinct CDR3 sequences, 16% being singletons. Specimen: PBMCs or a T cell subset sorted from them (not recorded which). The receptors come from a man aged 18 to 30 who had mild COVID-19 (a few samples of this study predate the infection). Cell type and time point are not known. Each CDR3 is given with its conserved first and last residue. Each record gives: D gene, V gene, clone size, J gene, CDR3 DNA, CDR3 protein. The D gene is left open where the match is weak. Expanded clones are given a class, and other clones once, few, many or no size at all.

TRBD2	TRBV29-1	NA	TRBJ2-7	TGCAGCGTTAAAGGCGGGGGGGCTCAGTACTTC	CSVKGGGAQYF
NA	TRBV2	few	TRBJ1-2	TGTGCCAGCAGTGAAGGCCCGGGTTCCTCTGGCTACACCTTC	CASSEGPGSSGYTF
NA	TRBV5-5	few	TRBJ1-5	TGTGCCAGCAGCGCGGACACCCTCAATCAGCCCCAGCATTTT	CASSADTLNQPQHF
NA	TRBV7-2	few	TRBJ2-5	TGTGCCAGCAGCCAGCAGGGGGGCCAAGAGACCCAGTACTTC	CASSQQGGQETQYF
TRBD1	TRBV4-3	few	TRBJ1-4	TGCGCCAGCAGCCAAGATCAGGGGACAGGGGTATCAACTAATGAAAAACTGTTTTTT	CASSQDQGTGVSTNEKLFF
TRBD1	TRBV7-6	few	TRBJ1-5	TGTGCCAGCAGCTTGGGGACAGTTCGGAATCAGCCCCAGCATTTT	CASSLGTVRNQPQHF
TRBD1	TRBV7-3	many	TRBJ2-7	TGTGCCAGCAGCTTTGGACAGGGAGGCTCCTACGAGCAGTACTTC	CASSFGQGGSYEQYF
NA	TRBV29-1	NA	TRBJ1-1	TGCAGCGTTGTTGAACAGGCGAACACTGAAGCTTTCTTT	CSVVEQANTEAFF
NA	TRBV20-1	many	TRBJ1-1	TGCAGTGCTAGAGGGTCCCTTAACACTGAAGCTTTCTTT	CSARGSLNTEAFF
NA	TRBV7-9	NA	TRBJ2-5	TGTGCCAGCAGCCAACCTAACCAAGAGACCCAGTACTTC	CASSQPNQETQYF
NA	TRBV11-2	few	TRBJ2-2	TGTGCCAGCAGCTTTTTGATAGAGAACACCGGGGAGCTGTTTTTT	CASSFLIENTGELFF
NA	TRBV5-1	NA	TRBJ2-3	TGCGCCAGCAGCTTGGAGGGGGGCGAGCAGTATTTT	CASSLEGGEQYF
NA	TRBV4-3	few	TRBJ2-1	TGCGCCAGCAGCCAGCTAAGGGCGGGTGGGGCATATGAGCAGTTCTTC	CASSQLRAGGAYEQFF
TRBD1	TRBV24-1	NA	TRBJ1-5	TGTGCCACCAGTGATGCCCAGGGGGGAGCGGATCAGCCCCAGAATTTT	CATSDAQGGADQPQNF
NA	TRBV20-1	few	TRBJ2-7	TGCAGTGCTTTCAACAACTACGAGCAGTACTTC	CSAFNNYEQYF
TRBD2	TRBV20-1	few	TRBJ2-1	TGCAGTGCTAGAGTCCTAGCGGGGGGATACAATGAGCAGTTCTTC	CSARVLAGGYNEQFF
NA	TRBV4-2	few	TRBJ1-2	TGTGCCAGCAGCCCCGGGGAGTGGGACGGCTACACCTTC	CASSPGEWDGYTF
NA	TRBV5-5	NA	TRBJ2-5	TGTGCCAGCAGCACAGAGGTCGGGTACCAAGAGACCCAGTACTTC	CASSTEVGYQETQYF
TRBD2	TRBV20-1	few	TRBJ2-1	TGCAGTGCTAGAGATGATAGCGGGCTGACCTACAATGAGCAGTTCTTC	CSARDDSGLTYNEQFF
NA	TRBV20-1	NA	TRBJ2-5	TGCAGTGCCCCCGGGGCCAGGGAAGAGACCCAGTACTTC	CSAPGAREETQYF
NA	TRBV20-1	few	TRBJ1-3	TGCAGTGCTAGGCCGATCTCCTCTGGAAACACCATATATTTT	CSARPISSGNTIYF
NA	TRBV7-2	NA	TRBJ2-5	TGTGCCAGCAGCCAAGCCCCACAACGGGGGCGAGAGACCCAGTACTTC	CASSQAPQRGRETQYF
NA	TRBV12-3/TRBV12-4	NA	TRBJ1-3	TGTGCCAGCAGTCACAGGGCTTCTGGAAACACCATATATTTT	CASSHRASGNTIYF
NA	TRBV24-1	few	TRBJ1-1	TGTGCCACCCCCTTAGTGGGAATGGAGAGGGGCACTGAAGCTTTCTTT	CATPLVGMERGTEAFF
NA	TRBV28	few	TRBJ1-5	TGTGCCAGCTGGGGGGGGGAGCAGCCCCAGCATTTT	CASWGGEQPQHF
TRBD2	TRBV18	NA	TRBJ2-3	TGTGCCAGCTCACCCGGGACTAGGTGGGACACAGATACGCAGTATTTT	CASSPGTRWDTDTQYF
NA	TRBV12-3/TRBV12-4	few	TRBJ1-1	TGTGCCAGCAGTTTAGGTCCCAGCCCGAACACTGAAGCTTTCTTT	CASSLGPSPNTEAFF
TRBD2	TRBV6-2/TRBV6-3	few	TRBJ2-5	TGTGCCAGCAGTGCCGGACTAGGGACCCAGTACTTC	CASSAGLGTQYF
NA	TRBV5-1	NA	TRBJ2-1	TGCGCCAGCACAGCTAATGAGCGGGTGGGATATGAGCAGTTCTTC	CASTANERVGYEQFF
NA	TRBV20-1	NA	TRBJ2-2	TGCAGTGCTAGTTGGCAGGGCGGCGGGGAGCTGTTTTTT	CSASWQGGGELFF
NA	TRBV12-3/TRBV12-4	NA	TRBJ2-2	TGTGCCAGCAGCCCCCAGGTCGGGGAGCTGTTTTTT	CASSPQVGELFF
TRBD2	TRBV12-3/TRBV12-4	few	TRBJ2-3	TGTGCCAGCAGTTTCCAGCGGGGGGGAGATACGCAGTATTTT	CASSFQRGGDTQYF
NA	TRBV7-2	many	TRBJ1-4	TGTGCCAGCAGCAGGGCTATCAATGAAAAACTGTTTTTT	CASSRAINEKLFF
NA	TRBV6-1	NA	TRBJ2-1	TGTGCCAGCATCTTAGGGCGGGGATACAATGAGCAGTTCTTC	CASILGRGYNEQFF
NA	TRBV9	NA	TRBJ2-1	TGTGCCAGCAGCGTAGCGGAAAGGAATGAGCAGTTCTTC	CASSVAERNEQFF
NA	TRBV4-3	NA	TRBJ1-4	TGCGCCAGCAGCCTTCACTCTGACAGGCATAATGAAAAACTGTTTTTT	CASSLHSDRHNEKLFF
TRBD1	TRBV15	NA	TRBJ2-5	TGTGCCACCAGCCCTACACCAGTCGGGACAGGGAGGGGAGAGACCCAGTACTTC	CATSPTPVGTGRGETQYF
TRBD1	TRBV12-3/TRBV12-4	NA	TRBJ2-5	TGTGCCAGCAGGCTTGACAGGGATGAGACCCAGTACTTC	CASRLDRDETQYF
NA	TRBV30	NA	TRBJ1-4	TGTGCCTGGAAGGATTGGGGGGCCGATGAAAAACTGTTTTTT	CAWKDWGADEKLFF
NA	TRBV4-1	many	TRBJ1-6	TGCGCCAGCAGCCAGCAAGGGGTAAATTCACCCCTCCACTTT	CASSQQGVNSPLHF
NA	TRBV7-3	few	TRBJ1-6	TGTGCCAGCAGCTTAAAGGGATCCCAATCACCCCTCCACTTT	CASSLKGSQSPLHF
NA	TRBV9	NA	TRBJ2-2	TGTGCCAGCAGCGGCGGATACCCCGGGGAGCTGTTTTTT	CASSGGYPGELFF
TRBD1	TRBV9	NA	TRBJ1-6	TGTGCCAGCAGCGCCCCTGATCACAGGGGGTATAATTCACCCCTCCACTTT	CASSAPDHRGYNSPLHF
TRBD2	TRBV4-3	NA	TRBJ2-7	TGCGCCAGCAGCCAACGGAAGAGCGGGGCTCCCCCCTACGAGCAGTACTTC	CASSQRKSGAPPYEQYF
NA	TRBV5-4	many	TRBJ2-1	TGTGCCAGCAGCTTGGTCGGGGGCGGTTACAATGAGCAGTTCTTC	CASSLVGGGYNEQFF